This record looks at one T cell receptor beta chain sequence and its context. Its cognate antigen is unknown. This specimen comes from a study of identical twins. Study outcomes and limitations: Within twin pairs, the out-of-frame alpha sequences they shared showed excess low generation probability. A lower insertion count was a feature of abundant cord blood beta clonotypes, with no such feature in memory repertoires.

Per the germline V gene, CDR1 is MGHDK and CDR2 is SYGVNS. V gave up 6 bases and J gave up 6 bases; unmatched junction bases: 8. The CDR3 contains 14 residues. The cDNA had a unique molecular identifier and a template-switch universal primer site. MiXCR, applied by TCRdb to the 5' RACE reads, yields one record per CDR3 protein. This sample has 200,000 to 250,000 distinct CDR3 sequences, with roughly 10% found just once. The sample comprised memory T cells sorted from blood. The gene calls are TRBV25-1 and TRBJ1-2; 9 bases fit TRBD1. The TCR was taken from a man in his fifties or sixties in good health. CDR3 region: CASSYGQGYNGYTF. In DNA, the CDR3 is TGTGCCAGCAGCTACGGACAGGGGTATAATGGCTACACCTTC.